A single sample is the source of the 12 T cell receptor beta chains below, sequenced in a study of blood T cell repertoires in COVID-19. The method was immunoSEQ multiplex PCR; TCRdb's version includes in-frame clones alone and lacks a portion of them. The sample includes about 490,000 clones, roughly 88% of them seen just once. Source material: peripheral blood. The receptors were sampled from a human donor in a cohort sampled during active COVID-19.

V gene TRBV27 combines with J gene TRBJ2-6, with TRBD1 matching 9 bases. V gave up 6 bases and J gave up 0 bases; unmatched junction bases: 15. CDR3 length: 20 amino acids. From germline, CDR1 is MNHEY and CDR2 SMNVEV (reference sequence). The CDR3 here is CASSPRLSGQGASGANVLTF. The CDR3 coding sequence is TGTGCCAGCAGCCCCAGGCTATCGGGACAGGGAGCCTCTGGGGCCAACGTCCTGACTTTC.

To note about this clone: At the DNA level, this CDR3 is encoded by other sequences in the same sample as well. V and J are TRBV7-3 and TRBJ2-3; 8 bases are shared with TRBD1. The junction had 3 bases not matched to a gene; V was cut back by 4 bases and J by 3 bases. Germline V gene sequence: CDR1 SGHTA, CDR2 FQGTGA. The CDR3 loop spans 14 amino acids. CDR3 amino acids: CASSSGQGTDTQYF. The CDR3 bases are TGTGCCAGCAGCTCCGGACAGGGTACAGATACGCAGTATTTT.

The chain employs TRBV7-9 and TRBJ2-1; D unresolved. CDR3 length: 13 amino acids. Per germline, CDR1 SEHNR and CDR2 FQNEAQ (reference sequence). V was shortened by 5 bases and J by 15 bases, with 20 bases between the two germline ends. The CDR3 coding sequence is TGTGCCAGCAGCGTATTCTCCGGTATCTCGCCGTTCTTC. It yields the protein CASSVFSGISPFF.

The J gene is TRBJ1-1, the V gene TRBV5-1; D uncertain. This CDR3 region has 14 residues. CDR1 is SGHRS and CDR2 is YFSETQ in the germline V gene. V was shortened by 4 bases and J by 4 bases, with 14 bases between the two germline ends. CDR3 nucleotides: TGCGCCAGCAGCAGGGAGGCGTTGATCACTGAAGCTTTCTTT. Residues: CASSREALITEAFF.

This chain links TRBV13 with TRBJ2-1; no reliable D call. Germline V gene data show CDR1 as PRHDT and CDR2 as FYEKMQ (reference sequence). V was shortened by 5 bases and J by 0 bases, with 14 bases between the two germline ends. This CDR3 is 16 amino acids long. The CDR3 reads CASSEWAPSSYNEQFF. The CDR3 region has the DNA TGTGCCAGCAGCGAGTGGGCCCCGAGCTCCTACAATGAGCAGTTCTTC.

The chain employs TRBV5-1 and TRBJ2-2, with D possibly matching TRBD1 (6 bases). Germline values: CDR1 SGHRS, CDR2 YFSETQ. V lost 3 bases and J 6 bases, leaving 15 bases between the germline ends. The CDR3 is 15 residues long. The CDR3: CASSSSGEGAGELFF. The DNA for the CDR3 is TGCGCCAGCAGCTCTTCAGGGGAAGGAGCCGGGGAGCTGTTTTTT.

The genes are TRBV28 and TRBJ2-2, with D possibly being TRBD1 (5 bases). V lost 3 bases and J 4 bases, leaving 18 bases between the germline ends. The CDR3 is made up of 17 amino acids. Germline-derived CDR1 and CDR2 are MDHEN and SYDVKM. CDR3: CASSLIGAQGSTGELFF. The CDR3 DNA sequence: TGTGCCAGCAGTTTGATAGGGGCGCAGGGCAGCACCGGGGAGCTGTTTTTT.

The chain employs TRBV30 and TRBJ1-4; perhaps TRBD1 as D (5 bases). The CDR3 length is 13 residues. Trimming removed 1 base from V and 8 bases from J, with 11 bases in between. Germline V gene sequence: CDR1 GTSNPN, CDR2 SVGIG (reference sequence). The CDR3 DNA is TGTGCCTGGAGTGATCAGGGTAAAGAAAAACTGTTTTTT. This codes for CAWSDQGKEKLFF.

The chain employs TRBV7-6 and TRBJ1-1, with D possibly matching TRBD1 (6 bases). Trimming shortened V by 3 bases and J by 4 bases, and 12 bases separated the two germline ends. Germline V gives CDR1 SGHVS, CDR2 FNYEAQ. This CDR3 spans 14 amino acids. Written as DNA, the CDR3 is TGTGCCAGCAGCTTCGAGTTGGGGGCCACTGAAGCTTTCTTT. Translated, it gives CASSFELGATEAFF.

The V and J genes are TRBV3-1 (or the pseudogene TRBV3-2) and TRBJ1-2; D might be TRBD1 (6 bases). Trimming stripped 3 bases from V and 6 bases from J, with 20 bases between. CDR3 length: 16 residues. The germline V gene has CDR1 LGHDT and CDR2 YNNKEL (reference sequence). Here the CDR3 reads CASSHSRGGLLDGYTF. The CDR3 DNA is TGTGCCAGCAGCCACTCTCGGGGGGGGCTCTTGGATGGCTACACCTTC.

The chain carries TRBV2 and TRBJ1-4; TRBD1 matches at 9 bases. Trimming cost V 6 bases and J 7 bases; bases outside gene matches: 9. The CDR3 contains 15 residues. The germline V gene encodes CDR1 SNHLY and CDR2 FYNNEI. The CDR3 DNA sequence: TGTGCCAGCAGAGCTACGGACAGGGGAGGTGAAAAACTGTTTTTT. Its translation: CASRATDRGGEKLFF. Complete variable domain (other parts from reference TRBV2 and TRBJ1-4): EPEVTQTPSHQVTQMGQEVILRCVPISNHLYFYWYRQILGQKVEFLVSFYNNEISEKSEIFDDQFSVERPDGSNFTLKIRSTKLEDSAMYFCASRATDRGGEKLFFGSGTQLSVL.

This clone was detected a few times. This chain uses TRBV5-1 with TRBJ1-2; the match to TRBD1 covers 9 bases. CDR1 SGHRS and CDR2 YFSETQ come from the germline V gene. The CDR3 is 15 residues long. The V segment lost 0 bases and the J segment 5 bases; nucleotides outside the gene matches: 5. The CDR3 DNA follows: TGCGCCAGCAGCTTGGTACAGGGGGCAAAATATGGCTACACCTTC. Protein product: CASSLVQGAKYGYTF.